The clone carrying this TCR beta chain is medium-sized. Its antigen is still unknown. Other DNA sequences in the same sample also yield this CDR3. Germline assignment: CDR1 SGHRS and CDR2 YFSETQ. V lost 4 bases and J 2 bases, leaving 18 bases between the germline ends. This CDR3 has 16 residues. A history of autoimmune disease or systemic immunosuppression excluded patients. This entry belongs to a study of OX40 agonist ivuxolimab in advanced cancers. Study overall: Ivuxolimab, an agonistic anti-OX40 (CD134) antibody, was given to patients. Males comprised roughly four fifths of the group, whose mean age was approximately 60 years (range roughly 20 to 85).

Only in-frame clones appear in the TCRdb table, and some are missing; sequencing was by immunoSEQ multiplex PCR. Of approximately 61,000 clones in the sample, approximately 91% were seen once. Findings and limits, study-wide: Clonal expansion among partial responders at 0.1-3.0 mg/kg ranked near the lowest.

The specimen was CD4+ or CD8+ T cells sorted from blood, collected in a trial of the OX40 agonist ivuxolimab. The V gene is TRBV5-1, the J gene TRBJ1-1; no clear D. This receptor was obtained from an adult with an advanced solid tumor such as melanoma, head and neck, liver or kidney cancer. CDR3 in amino acids: CASSPDQLYANTEAFF. In DNA, the CDR3 is TGCGCCAGCAGCCCGGACCAGCTCTACGCAAACACTGAAGCTTTCTTT.